The 27 T cell receptor beta chains below come from one sample, sequenced in a study of read filtering for tumor transcriptome and immune sequencing. From roughly 390 ng of RNA, a library with molecular barcoded alpha/delta and beta/gamma adaptors was made. TCRdb independently ran MiXCR on the reads; one entry per CDR3 protein. Among roughly 130,000 distinct CDR3 sequences listed, over 10% were seen once. Material: a population of CD138-negative cells sorted from bone marrow. The receptors stem from a donor at least 40 years old with multiple myeloma.

This rearrangement joins TRBV30 to TRBJ2-5; the D is unclear. The CDR3 extends over 11 amino acids. In germline, CDR1 is GTSNPN, CDR2 SVGIG (reference sequence). The V end lost 4 bases, the J end lost 2 bases, and 5 bases lay between the germline ends. The CDR3 reads CAWTRQETQYF. The CDR3 DNA reads TGTGCCTGGACAAGGCAAGAGACCCAGTACTTC.

At least ten counts were recorded for this clonotype. V gene TRBV20-1 combines with J gene TRBJ1-1; 7 nucleotides agree with TRBD1. J lost 5 bases, V lost 3 bases, and 12 bases had no gene match. Germline lookup yields CDR1 DFQATT and CDR2 SNEGSKA (reference sequence). The CDR3 consists of 15 residues. In DNA, the CDR3 is TGCAGTGCTAGCTACGACAGGGTAGGTGGGACTGAAGCTTTCTTT. Its protein product is CSASYDRVGGTEAFF.

This clonotype came up many times. This CDR3 is CASSPSTGGKETQYF. The CDR3 DNA follows: TGTGCCAGCAGTCCGTCGACAGGGGGCAAGGAGACCCAGTACTTC. The chain couples TRBV27 to TRBJ2-5, with 10 nucleotides matching TRBD1. This CDR3 has 15 amino acids. V lost 5 bases to trimming and J lost 5 bases; unmatched junction nucleotides: 8. Per germline, CDR1 MNHEY and CDR2 SMNVEV (reference sequence).

This clonotype was detected ten times or more. This chain connects TRBV4-1 to TRBJ2-6; 10 positions match TRBD1. This CDR3 has 20 residues. V shed 1 base and J 0 bases; nucleotides not matched to a gene: 9. The germline V gene encodes CDR1 MGHRA and CDR2 YSYEKL. For the CDR3, the DNA is TGCGCCAGCAGCCAAGCTACAGGACAGGGGGGTTACTCTGGGGCCAACGTCCTGACTTTC. Encoded protein: CASSQATGQGGYSGANVLTF.

In this sample, this clonotype turned up many times. The rearrangement uses TRBV29-1 and TRBJ2-6, with D unresolved. From germline, CDR1 is SQVTM and CDR2 ANQGSEA. The V end was cut by 5 bases, the J end by 3 bases, with 8 bases between. The CDR3 loop spans 13 amino acids. In DNA, the CDR3 is TGCAGCGTTACGTTACTTGGGGCCAACGTCCTGACTTTC. As protein: CSVTLLGANVLTF.

This clonotype came up many times. The J gene is TRBJ2-5, the V gene TRBV20-1, with 13 bases identical to TRBD2. V dropped 4 bases and J dropped 2; count of bases not matched to a gene: 7. In germline, CDR1 is DFQATT, CDR2 SNEGSKA (reference sequence). This CDR3 comprises 16 residues. CDR3 residues: CSATRPGLAGQETQYF. CDR3 in DNA: TGCAGTGCTACCAGACCGGGACTAGCGGGGCAAGAGACCCAGTACTTC.

This clonotype was seen many times. CDR3: CASRLAGGRLMGTQYF. Written as DNA, the CDR3 is TGTGCCAGCAGACTAGCGGGAGGGCGTCTGATGGGGACCCAGTACTTC. The rearrangement links TRBV28 to TRBJ2-5, with 13 positions matching TRBD2. CDR3 length equals 16 residues. Per germline, CDR1 MDHEN and CDR2 SYDVKM. V trimming: 6 bases; J trimming: 7 bases; junction bases outside the gene matches: 11. The whole variable domain, remainder taken from reference TRBV28 and TRBJ2-5, is DVKVTQSSRYLVKRTGEKVFLECVQDMDHENMFWYRQDPGLGLRLIYFSYDVKMKEKGDIPEGYSVSREKKERFSLILESASTNQTSMYLCASRLAGGRLMGTQYFGPGTRLLVL.

V gene TRBV29-1 combines with J gene TRBJ2-1; 10 nucleotides agree with TRBD2. This CDR3 spans 14 amino acids. With 6 bases clipped from V and 7 bases from J, the junction kept 9 bases outside the gene matches. Germline V gene sequence: CDR1 SQVTM, CDR2 ANQGSEA. The CDR3 nucleotides read TGCAGCGTACGAGCTGGGACTAGCGAAAATGAGCAGTTCTTC. This sequence encodes CSVRAGTSENEQFF.

This clonotype was recorded many times. The gene calls are TRBV30 and TRBJ1-5; D remains unclear. CDR1 and CDR2 from the germline V gene are GTSNPN and SVGIG (reference sequence). V was trimmed by 1 base and J by 0 bases, leaving 7 bases between them. CDR3 length: 14 amino acids. The CDR3 reads CAWSGGNSNQPQHF. Here the CDR3 DNA reads TGTGCCTGGAGTGGGGGTAATAGCAATCAGCCCCAGCATTTT. Combining the CDR3 with reference TRBV30 and TRBJ1-5 gives the whole variable domain SQTIHQWPATLVQPVGSPLSLECTVEGTSNPNLYWYRQAAGRGLQLLFYSVGIGQISSEVPQNLSASRPQDRQFILSSKKLLLSDSGFYLCAWSGGNSNQPQHFGDGTRLSIL.

This chain links TRBV3-1 with TRBJ2-3; tentative D call: TRBD1 (6 bases). The V gene's germline CDR1 is LGHDT and CDR2 YNNKEL (reference sequence). The CDR3 totals 13 residues. V was pared by 1 base and J by 5 bases, with 7 bases between. In DNA form, the CDR3 reads TGTGCCAGCAGCCAAGGAGGGGGAGATACGCAGTATTTT. It yields the protein CASSQGGGDTQYF.

This clonotype was found many times. This chain links TRBV5-1 with TRBJ2-7, with D perhaps matching TRBD1 (5 bases). Germline V lookup: CDR1 SGHRS, CDR2 YFSETQ. V lost 0 bases to trimming and J lost 6 bases, with 13 bases between them. CDR3 length equals 14 residues. The CDR3 DNA sequence: TGCGCCAGCAGCTTGGATCAGGGTACGGGCGAGCAGTACTTC. Amino acid sequence: CASSLDQGTGEQYF.

Concerning this clonotype: Since a much larger clone is just one base distant, this may be a read error. This chain connects TRBV29-1 to TRBJ2-3, with 7 bases that match TRBD1. Per germline, CDR1 SQVTM and CDR2 ANQGSEA. This CDR3 comprises 15 residues. V dropped 3 bases and J dropped 3; count of bases not matched to a gene: 9. CDR3 nucleotides: TGCAGCGTTGAGGGGTTGACAGGGTTTACAGATACGCAGTATTTT. Amino acids: CSVEGLTGFTDTQYF.

The genes are TRBV7-2 and TRBJ1-1; D possibly corresponds to TRBD1 (5 bases). V dropped 1 base and J dropped 6 bases, with 12 bases sitting between them. From germline, CDR1 is SGHTA and CDR2 FQGNSA. The CDR3 has 14 residues. The CDR3 sequence: CASSLVAGEAEAFF. The CDR3 coding sequence is TGTGCCAGCAGCTTAGTCGCGGGGGAGGCTGAAGCTTTCTTT.

This clonotype was detected ten times or more. The rearrangement uses TRBV20-1 and TRBJ2-1; 13 bases are shared with TRBD2. CDR1 is DFQATT and CDR2 is SNEGSKA in the germline V gene (reference sequence). Trimming removed 3 bases from V and 2 bases from J; junction bases left unmatched: 1. This CDR3 region has 15 residues. The chain's CDR3 is CSARGTSGTYNEQFF. The CDR3 coding sequence is TGCAGTGCTAGGGGGACTAGCGGGACCTACAATGAGCAGTTCTTC.

The V and J genes are TRBV5-1 and TRBJ1-2; D is uncertain. Germline V gene data show CDR1 as SGHRS and CDR2 as YFSETQ. Between the trimmed V and J ends, which lost 0 bases and 2 bases, there was a span of 11 bases. The CDR3 is 15 residues long. The CDR3 here is CASSLDGSNNYGYTF. CDR3 nucleotides: TGCGCCAGCAGCTTGGATGGCTCAAACAACTATGGCTACACCTTC.

This sequence joins TRBV28 and TRBJ2-7; D tentatively fits TRBD1 or TRBD2 (5 bases each). The CDR3 covers 16 residues. The V end lost 3 bases, the J end lost 3 bases, and 18 bases lay between the germline ends. Germline lookup yields CDR1 MDHEN and CDR2 SYDVKM. CDR3 loop: CASSLGPGIGFYEQYF. In DNA, the CDR3 is TGTGCCAGCAGTTTGGGGCCGGGAATAGGATTCTACGAGCAGTACTTC.

This clonotype was seen many times. The chain has TRBV11-2 and TRBJ2-1, with D tentatively TRBD2 (6 bases). Germline V gene lookup returns CDR1 SGHAT and CDR2 FQNNGV. V was pared by 0 bases and J by 4 bases, with 13 bases between. The length of the CDR3 is 16 residues. The CDR3 nucleotides are TGTGCCAGCAGCTTAGACCGACTAGGACTGTACAATGAGCAGTTCTTC. Translated, it gives CASSLDRLGLYNEQFF.

This clonotype was observed at least ten times. V gene TRBV3-1 combines with J gene TRBJ2-1; D is ambiguous. CDR1 is LGHDT and CDR2 is YNNKEL in the germline V gene (reference sequence). This CDR3 region has 13 residues. V was clipped by 2 bases and J by 9 bases, with 11 bases between them. The CDR3 loop reads CASSQKGTAEQFF. In nucleotides, the CDR3 is TGTGCCAGCAGCCAAAAGGGAACAGCTGAGCAGTTCTTC.

This clonotype was detected ten times or more. The chain employs TRBV6-1 and TRBJ1-1; 7 bases agree with TRBD1. This CDR3 is 15 amino acids long. The trim removed 6 bases at V and 3 bases at J, leaving 10 bases unmatched. Germline V gene data show CDR1 as MNHNS and CDR2 as SASEGT. For the CDR3, the DNA is TGTGCCAGCAGAAGCAACAGGGGCGCGGACACTGAAGCTTTCTTT. The encoded protein is CASRSNRGADTEAFF.

For this clonotype: This may come from a read error, since a much larger clone is one base off. The chain combines TRBV29-1 with TRBJ2-2; tentative D call: TRBD1 (7 bases). The CDR3 length is 13 residues. Germline V gene sequence: CDR1 SQVTM, CDR2 ANQGSEA. Between the trimmed V and J ends, which lost 4 bases and 6 bases, there was a span of 12 bases. In nucleotides, the CDR3 is TGCAGCGTTGTACCCAGGGGGGCCGGGGAGCTGTTTTTT. This sequence encodes CSVVPRGAGELFF.

About this clonotype itself: A much bigger clone sits one base away, suggesting this may be a read error. The J gene is TRBJ2-7, the V gene TRBV2; 9 bases map to TRBD1. Looked up from germline, CDR1 is SNHLY and CDR2 is FYNNEI. The J segment lost 10 bases and the V segment lost 2 bases, leaving 9 bases of the junction unmatched. There are 14 residues in the CDR3. CDR3 sequence (DNA): TGTGCCAGCAGTGAACGACAGGGGGTAGTTAGCCAGTACTTC. Encoded protein: CASSERQGVVSQYF.

This clonotype was counted many times. This CDR3 is CASSEKPRDTTNTGELFF. For the CDR3, the DNA is TGTGCCAGTAGTGAAAAACCTCGGGACACCACGAACACCGGGGAGCTGTTTTTT. The chain joins TRBV19 to TRBJ2-2; D possibly corresponds to TRBD1 (6 bases). V was trimmed by 5 bases and J by 0 bases, leaving 19 bases between them. The CDR3 length is 18 residues. Germline V gives CDR1 LNHDA, CDR2 SQIVND (reference sequence).

The chain carries TRBV29-1 and TRBJ1-3; D perhaps matches TRBD1 (6 bases). Germline CDR1 and CDR2: SQVTM and ANQGSEA. The V end was cut by 6 bases, the J end by 0 bases, with 9 bases between. The CDR3 sequence is 13 residues long. The CDR3 sequence: CSVEQGSGNTIYF. CDR3 in DNA: TGCAGCGTGGAACAGGGCTCTGGAAACACCATATATTTT.

This clonotype was recorded at least ten times. The J gene is TRBJ1-6, the V gene TRBV4-1; 9 bases are a match to TRBD1. There are 14 residues in the CDR3. V dropped 4 bases and J dropped 7; count of bases not matched to a gene: 2. The V gene's germline CDR1 is MGHRA and CDR2 YSYEKL. The CDR3 spells CASSLGQGNSPLHF. The CDR3, as DNA: TGCGCCAGCAGCCTGGGACAGGGAAATTCACCCCTCCACTTT.

This clonotype was observed once. Given a much more abundant clone one base away, this may be a read error. This chain uses TRBV30 with TRBJ2-2; 7 nucleotides match TRBD2. This CDR3 is 12 amino acids long. Looked up from germline, CDR1 is GTSNPN and CDR2 is SVGIG (reference sequence). The CDR3 DNA sequence: TGTGCCTGGAGTGGAGCGGGGACGGAGCTGTCTTTT. Translating gives CAWSGAGTELSF.

The rearrangement uses TRBV7-9 and TRBJ2-3, with D perhaps TRBD1 or TRBD2 (7 bases each). This CDR3 is built from 16 residues. The germline CDR1 and CDR2 sequences are SEHNR and FQNEAQ (reference sequence). V lost 10 bases and J lost 4, with 24 bases in between. DNA of the CDR3: TGTGCCACCCCCCTGCAGGGGGGGGGGGGGGCAGATACGCAGTATTTT. It encodes CATPLQGGGGADTQYF.

The sample holds a few counts of this clonotype. The gene calls are TRBV19 and TRBJ2-3; D is undetermined. Trimming took off 1 base at V and 2 bases at J, with 10 bases between the two ends. CDR1 and CDR2 (germline): LNHDA, SQIVND (reference sequence). The CDR3 loop spans 15 amino acids. This CDR3 is CASSIGQVATDTQYF. CDR3 DNA sequence: TGTGCCAGTAGTATAGGTCAGGTTGCCACAGATACGCAGTATTTT.